A single T cell receptor (beta chain) is shown here with its context. The antigen it recognizes is unknown. A single base separates this from a much larger clone, so it may be a read error. Library creation used multiplex PCR. Sequenced using an Illumina HiSeq 2500. Following protocols modified from ARM-PCR, the researchers constructed TCRbeta libraries through three rounds of nested PCR with primers (Table S4). PCR products of 200-500 bp were gel-excised and purified with the QIAquick gel extraction kit before sequencing. Regarding the original processing steps: Trimmomatic was used to clean the reads, FLASH was used to merge the reads into complete CDR3 sequences, and MiTCR was used to assign the reads to V(D)J germline segments. Clonal diversity was calculated as the inverse Simpson's index using VDJtools. Productive reads were defined as in-frame sequences without a premature stop codon. In-frame beta chains were kept once TCRdb had trimmed the public reads at Q25 with fastp and called clones with MiXCR. Each CDR3 protein gets just one entry, which takes the most common genes and DNA from the rows behind it. These V and J calls originate from TCRdb's pipeline instead of the authors' own analysis. The sample records about 200,000 distinct CDR3 sequences, roughly 70% of which are singletons. Under 30% of the sample goes to the ten largest clones.

The data were taken from a study of tumor and adjacent non-tumor tissue in lung cancer (dated by TCRdb to about 2018). A note on the overall study: Of the cohort, around 12 patients had adenocarcinoma, 2 had squamous cell carcinoma and 1 had small cell lung cancer. A total of around 130,000,000 productive TCRbeta reads were generated by sequencing, corresponding to an average of around 3.8 million reads per sample. Ages among the roughly 15 patients ranged from about 31 to 85 years, there were some 10 men and 5 women, and disease was at TNM stage I to III. Using bulk TCRbeta repertoires from some 16 lung cancer patients, the study set lung tumor tissue side by side with matched distant non-tumor lung tissue. For each patient, one tumor sample and one normal lung sample were taken, giving thirty paired specimens that underwent TCRbeta CDR3 sequencing. Results the study describes overall, beyond this receptor: Peripheral blood was not sequenced, so blood TCRbeta repertoires in these lung cancer patients were not examined. The top 100 clones accounted for a significantly larger cumulative portion of the repertoire in normal lung than in tumor tissue. Significantly higher TCR diversity (inverse Simpson) was observed in tumor tissue than in normal lung tissue (roughly 470 vs 170, P = 0.0075, Mann-Whitney U test). The cohort had only about 15 patients, and the authors noted that larger samples and more detailed clinical data are needed. Significantly higher TCR diversity was found in younger patients, and higher tumor TCR diversity was associated with shorter overall and disease-free survival. The sequencing platform is not named in the methods, and unique molecular identifiers are not mentioned.

Spanning cysteine to phenylalanine, the CDR3 consists of 15 amino acids. CDR3 DNA only is kept here, 45 bases in frame from base 1. The germline V gene encodes CDR1 MNHNS and CDR2 SASEGT. The germline ends are 20 bases apart after V is trimmed by 7 bases and J by 7 bases. RNA was extracted from bulk unsorted tissue and checked for quality with a NanoDrop ND-1000 and an Agilent 2100. Newly diagnosed lung cancer patients without prior chemotherapy who had been admitted for thoracic surgery in China between August and November 2014 were enrolled as donors. Anyone who had undergone radiotherapy or chemotherapy before, or who had another cancer at the same time, was left out of the study. Pieces of surgical tissue measuring 1-2 cm3 were kept in RNAlater solution and held at -80 degrees C until needed.

Sequencing input: lung tumor tissue. This TCR was recovered from a man in his 60s with non-small cell lung cancer. The V gene is TRBV6-1 and the J gene is TRBJ2-1; D gene: possibly TRBD2, on 6 matching bases. The CDR3 protein is CASTTTPAGNNEQFF. In nucleotides, the sequence is TGTGCCAGCACTACTACTCCGGCGGGGAATAATGAGCAGTTCTTC.